The 6 T cell receptor beta chains given below trace back to one sample, sequenced in a study of molecular identifiers for immune sequencing clone quantification. TCRdb fed the PCR reads into MiXCR, producing one record per CDR3 protein. The data contain some 580,000 distinct CDR3 sequences, 25% of them singletons. The sample was naive CD8+ T cells from blood, with Jurkat cell RNA spiked in. As to subset: FACS-sorted CD8+CD4-CCR7+CD45RA+ naive T cells. The receptors were gathered from a human donor in good health. Some libraries in this study had Jurkat cell RNA spiked in.

This clonotype was seen at least ten times. V gene TRBV5-1 combines with J gene TRBJ2-5, with D possibly being TRBD2 (6 bases). Germline V gene data show CDR1 as SGHRS and CDR2 as YFSETQ. V was pared by 2 bases and J by 0 bases, with 17 bases between. CDR3 length: 17 amino acids. The CDR3 DNA reads TGCGCCAGCAGCTTTATGGCCGGGGGAGTGTACCAAGAGACCCAGTACTTC. Translated, it gives CASSFMAGGVYQETQYF.

There are a few counts of this clonotype. The chain links TRBV19 to TRBJ1-1; D possibly corresponds to TRBD1 (6 bases). Trimming pared 10 bases from V and 1 base from J, leaving 10 bases between. Per germline, CDR1 LNHDA and CDR2 SQIVND (reference sequence). CDR3 length equals 12 residues. The CDR3 bases are TGTGCCACCCTGACAGGGAACACTGAAGCTTTCTTT. As protein: CATLTGNTEAFF.

This clonotype was counted ten times or more. The rearrangement links TRBV6-5 to TRBJ2-1; D remains unclear. Deletions cut 6 bases from V and 2 bases from J, with 17 bases between. CDR3 length: 16 amino acids. CDR1 and CDR2 (germline): MNHEY, SVGAGI. The CDR3 is CASSPFLAETYNEQFF. The CDR3 bases are TGTGCCAGCAGCCCCTTTCTGGCGGAGACCTACAATGAGCAGTTCTTC.

V and J are TRBV6-2 or TRBV6-3 and TRBJ1-4; D gene unclear. Deletions cut 2 bases from V and 0 bases from J, with 7 bases between. Germline-derived CDR1 and CDR2 are MNHEY and SVGEGT. This CDR3 has 15 residues. In DNA, the CDR3 is TGTGCCAGCAGTTACGCGGAGTCAACTAATGAAAAACTGTTTTTT. Translating it yields CASSYAESTNEKLFF.

The rearrangement links TRBV27 to TRBJ2-7, with 9 bases that match TRBD2. The CDR3 contains 15 residues. Germline trimming cut 4 bases from V and 3 bases from J; bases unmatched to any gene: 7. Germline V CDR1 and CDR2: MNHEY, SMNVEV (reference sequence). For the CDR3, the DNA is TGTGCCAGCAGTTCCCAGCGGGGGGAACTCTACGAGCAGTACTTC. Protein: CASSSQRGELYEQYF.

To note about this clonotype: This may arise from a read error, as a much more abundant clone is one base away. The CDR3 bases are TGTGCCAGCAGTTTATCCTCCAGTGACACAGATACGCAGTATTTT. It translates to CASSLSSSDTDTQYF. V and J are TRBV27 and TRBJ2-3; D ambiguous. Germline CDR1 MNHEY, CDR2 SMNVEV (reference sequence). The CDR3 is 15 amino acids. The V and J ends lost 0 bases and 2 bases respectively, with 9 bases between them.